This T cell receptor (beta chain) was identified in a study of shared clonotypes between healthy human individuals. There were only Caucasian adults among the donors, and all lived in Nashville, Tennessee. Germline lookup yields CDR1 LGHNA and CDR2 YNFKEQ. With 1 base removed from V and 0 bases from J, the gap between germline ends came to 16 bases. This CDR3 comprises 18 residues. Sequencing used immunoSEQ multiplex PCR; TCRdb keeps in-frame clones, though not all of them. The sample holds 950,000 to 1,100,000 clones, about 76% seen once. The genes are TRBV4-2 and TRBJ2-1, with D perhaps TRBD2 (7 bases). The sequencing sample was made of memory CD4+ T cells sorted from blood. Documented subset: CD45RA-negative fraction. The TCR comes from a man between 18 and 35 years old in good health. The CDR3, as DNA: TGTGCCAGCAGCCAAGGACCTGGGGGGGCAGACTCCTACAATGAGCAGTTCTTC. Translation: CASSQGPGGADSYNEQFF.